A selection of T cell receptor beta chains follows, all from one sample in a study of blood T cells in healthy people across ages. TCRdb processed the 5' RACE reads anew with MiXCR; each CDR3 protein has one entry. The sample includes some 800,000 distinct CDR3 sequences, roughly 25% seen only once; the top ten take 3% to 4%. This sample also belongs to another study, concerning T cells of mothers and their children.

Sequencing was done on a sample of blood. The receptor set was obtained from a boy aged 5 to 17 in good health. Each CDR3 is given with its conserved first and last residue. Fields, in order: clone size, D gene, J gene, V gene, CDR3 length, CDR3 DNA, CDR3 protein. D genes are given only for firm matches. Only some rows state a clone size, as once, few, many or a class for expanded clones.

abundance: few
d_gene: -
j_gene: TRBJ2-1
v_gene: TRBV9
len: 15
CDR3nt: TGTGCCAGCAGCGGTCGGCTGGGCCCCTACAATGAGCAGTTCTTC
CDR3aa: CASSGRLGPYNEQFF

abundance: -
d_gene: -
j_gene: TRBJ2-7
v_gene: TRBV27
len: 12
CDR3nt: TGTGCCAGCAGCCGGGCCCCCTACGAGCAGTACTTC
CDR3aa: CASSRAPYEQYF

abundance: -
d_gene: -
j_gene: TRBJ2-6
v_gene: TRBV24-1
len: 18
CDR3nt: TGTGCCACCAGTGATGGGGGGCGAGATCACTCTGGGGCCAACGTCCTGACTTTC
CDR3aa: CATSDGGRDHSGANVLTF

abundance: -
d_gene: TRBD2
j_gene: TRBJ2-7
v_gene: TRBV18
len: 15
CDR3nt: TGTGCCAGCTCACCACCTCCGGGGGGTGACTACGAGCAGTACTTC
CDR3aa: CASSPPPGGDYEQYF

abundance: few
d_gene: -
j_gene: TRBJ1-4
v_gene: TRBV20-1
len: 13
CDR3nt: TGCAGTGCTGTTGGTGTCGGTAATGAAAAACTGTTTTTT
CDR3aa: CSAVGVGNEKLFF

abundance: -
d_gene: -
j_gene: TRBJ1-3
v_gene: TRBV9
len: 13
CDR3nt: TGTGCCAGCAGGAGAAATTCTGGAAACACCATATATTTT
CDR3aa: CASRRNSGNTIYF

abundance: few
d_gene: -
j_gene: TRBJ1-2
v_gene: TRBV28
len: 15
CDR3nt: TGTGCCAGCAGTTCCCCCGGGACTTTAGGGCGCGGCTACACCTTC
CDR3aa: CASSSPGTLGRGYTF

abundance: few
d_gene: TRBD1
j_gene: TRBJ1-5
v_gene: TRBV4-1
len: 16
CDR3nt: TGCGCCAGCAGCCGAGGGGGCAGGGCGGTCAATCAGCCCCAGCATTTT
CDR3aa: CASSRGGRAVNQPQHF

abundance: -
d_gene: -
j_gene: TRBJ1-5
v_gene: TRBV21-1
len: 13
CDR3nt: TGTGCCAGCAGCGGGACAGGGGTGAAGCCCCAGCATTTT
CDR3aa: CASSGTGVKPQHF

abundance: -
d_gene: -
j_gene: TRBJ2-7
v_gene: TRBV7-6
len: 15
CDR3nt: TGTGCCAGCAGCTCTGGCCGGGACGGCACCTACGAGCAGTACTTC
CDR3aa: CASSSGRDGTYEQYF

abundance: -
d_gene: -
j_gene: TRBJ2-1
v_gene: TRBV24-1
len: 17
CDR3nt: TGTGCCACCAGTGATTTCCTGGGACACCTTAATGTCAATGAGCAGTTCTTC
CDR3aa: CATSDFLGHLNVNEQFF

abundance: -
d_gene: TRBD2
j_gene: TRBJ2-2
v_gene: TRBV28
len: 15
CDR3nt: TGTGCCAGCAGCCCACTAGCGAGAGGGTCCGGGGAGCTGTTTTTT
CDR3aa: CASSPLARGSGELFF

abundance: few
d_gene: -
j_gene: TRBJ2-5
v_gene: TRBV29-1
len: 15
CDR3nt: TGCAGCGTTGAAGTTCGGGGGGCAATCCAAGAGACCCAGTACTTC
CDR3aa: CSVEVRGAIQETQYF

abundance: -
d_gene: TRBD1
j_gene: TRBJ2-5
v_gene: TRBV7-2
len: 15
CDR3nt: TGTGCCAGCAGCAAGGACAGGGGGGGGTATGAGACCCAGTACTTC
CDR3aa: CASSKDRGGYETQYF

abundance: -
d_gene: -
j_gene: TRBJ1-1
v_gene: TRBV12-3/TRBV12-4
len: 13
CDR3nt: TGTGCCAGCAGTCCGGGGCCAGGCACTGAAGCTTTCTTT
CDR3aa: CASSPGPGTEAFF

abundance: -
d_gene: TRBD1
j_gene: TRBJ1-6
v_gene: TRBV20-1
len: 16
CDR3nt: TGCAGTGCTAGGGGACAGGAAGGTCACTATAATTCACCCCACCACTTT
CDR3aa: CSARGQEGHYNSPHHF

abundance: few
d_gene: -
j_gene: TRBJ2-7
v_gene: TRBV11-1
len: 15
CDR3nt: TGTGCCAGCAGCTCATACCGGGACTCCTCCTACGAGCAGTACTTC
CDR3aa: CASSSYRDSSYEQYF

abundance: once
d_gene: -
j_gene: TRBJ2-3
v_gene: TRBV27
len: 18
CDR3nt: TGTGCCAGCAGTTTACGGCCCTTGAGAGTCTCAGGGCCAGATACGCAGTATTTT
CDR3aa: CASSLRPLRVSGPDTQYF

abundance: -
d_gene: TRBD1
j_gene: TRBJ2-7
v_gene: TRBV6-1
len: 19
CDR3nt: TGTGCCAGCAGTACCCAACCGGGACAGGGCAGTGCGAGGACCGACGAGCAGTACTTC
CDR3aa: CASSTQPGQGSARTDEQYF

abundance: few
d_gene: -
j_gene: TRBJ2-7
v_gene: TRBV4-1
len: 13
CDR3nt: TGCGCCAGCAGCCCCCCCGAAATCCGCGAGCAGTACTTC
CDR3aa: CASSPPEIREQYF

abundance: -
d_gene: -
j_gene: TRBJ2-5
v_gene: TRBV7-9
len: 15
CDR3nt: TGTGCCAGCAGCAAAACCCCAGGGGTCCAAGAGACCCAGTACTTC
CDR3aa: CASSKTPGVQETQYF

abundance: few
d_gene: TRBD2
j_gene: TRBJ2-2
v_gene: TRBV7-9
len: 14
CDR3nt: TGTGCCAGCAGCTTAGCGCGGGAGAGCGGGGAGCTGTTTTTT
CDR3aa: CASSLARESGELFF

abundance: few
d_gene: TRBD2
j_gene: TRBJ2-1
v_gene: TRBV29-1
len: 17
CDR3nt: TGCAGCGTTGATTCGGCTAGCGGGGGGGGATGGGTCAATGAGCAGTTCTTC
CDR3aa: CSVDSASGGGWVNEQFF

abundance: few
d_gene: -
j_gene: TRBJ2-6
v_gene: TRBV29-1
len: 19
CDR3nt: TGCAGCGTTTGGGTTGTTGAGGCTAGCGTCCTGGGTGGGGCCAACGTCCTGACTTTC
CDR3aa: CSVWVVEASVLGGANVLTF

abundance: -
d_gene: TRBD1
j_gene: TRBJ2-7
v_gene: TRBV28
len: 15
CDR3nt: TGTGCCAGCAGCCGTCCCGGGACAGTTTCCTACGAGCAGTACTTC
CDR3aa: CASSRPGTVSYEQYF

abundance: few
d_gene: -
j_gene: TRBJ2-5
v_gene: TRBV29-1
len: 13
CDR3nt: TGCAGCGTTTTTGGACAGTATCAAGAGACCCAGTACTTC
CDR3aa: CSVFGQYQETQYF

abundance: -
d_gene: TRBD1
j_gene: TRBJ1-4
v_gene: TRBV29-1
len: 13
CDR3nt: TGCAGCGTTGGAGACAGGGGGGGGAAAAAACTGTTTTTT
CDR3aa: CSVGDRGGKKLFF

abundance: -
d_gene: -
j_gene: TRBJ1-2
v_gene: TRBV20-1
len: 17
CDR3nt: TGCAGCGCTAGAAACCTTCCTCGAGGGTACATCTACTATGGCTACACCTTC
CDR3aa: CSARNLPRGYIYYGYTF

abundance: -
d_gene: -
j_gene: TRBJ2-2
v_gene: TRBV7-9
len: 15
CDR3nt: TGTGCCAGCAGTCCAGGATTGGGGAACACCGGGGAGCTGTTTTTT
CDR3aa: CASSPGLGNTGELFF